This T cell receptor (beta chain) was sequenced in a study of T cell repertoires in cytomegalovirus infection. The CDR3 has 15 amino acids. With V trimmed by 5 bases and J by 5 bases, 11 bases remained unmatched. Germline-derived CDR1 and CDR2 are SGHVS and FNYEAQ. This clonotype was seen once. As yet, its antigen is unknown. A single record per CDR3 protein comes from TCRdb applying MiXCR to the reads. The sample gives approximately 300,000 distinct CDR3 sequences, about 28% of which show up once; approximately 20% is in the top ten. Here the sequenced sample was cultured PBMCs, taken from culture after CMV antigen stimulation. This sequence was found in a human donor in good health (CMV status not recorded). Some clones in this sample may be carry-over from other donors' samples. The chain employs TRBV7-6 and TRBJ2-5, with 7 nucleotides matching TRBD2. The CDR3 DNA sequence: TGTGCCAGCAGCCATCCGGCGCTCGGGAGGGAGACCCAGTACTTC. The encoded protein is CASSHPALGRETQYF.